A selection of T cell receptor beta chains follows, all from one sample in a study of cytomegalovirus exposure and HLA in healthy donors. Sequencing used immunoSEQ multiplex PCR; TCRdb keeps in-frame clones, though not all of them. The data show roughly 140,000 clones, with almost 90% seen just once and about 7.9% held by the top ten. What was sequenced was PBMCs. All receptors come from a woman aged 18-35 years in good health and CMV-seropositive. Each CDR3 is given with its conserved first and last residue. Each record gives: J gene, clone size, D gene, V gene, CDR3 DNA, CDR3 protein. A D gene is named only where the DNA matches it firmly. The listing skips clone size in some rows; elsewhere it reads once, few, many or a size class.

j_gene: TRBJ1-4; abundance: NA; d_gene: TRBD1; v_gene: TRBV2; CDR3nt: TGTGCCAGCGGAAGACAGGGGGCAACTAATGAAAAACTGTTTTTT; CDR3aa: CASGRQGATNEKLFF
j_gene: TRBJ1-2; abundance: NA; d_gene: TRBD1; v_gene: TRBV25-1; CDR3nt: TGTGCCAGCAGCCGACAGGGGCTGGGCTATGGCTACACCTTC; CDR3aa: CASSRQGLGYGYTF
j_gene: TRBJ2-7; abundance: NA; d_gene: TRBD2; v_gene: TRBV14; CDR3nt: TGTGCCAGCAGCCGCCAACTAGCGGGTAACTACGAGCAGTACTTC; CDR3aa: CASSRQLAGNYEQYF
j_gene: TRBJ2-5; abundance: NA; d_gene: NA; v_gene: TRBV27; CDR3nt: TGTGCCAGCAGGTCCCAGGACAAAGAGACCCAGTACTTC; CDR3aa: CASRSQDKETQYF
j_gene: TRBJ1-1; abundance: NA; d_gene: NA; v_gene: TRBV20-1; CDR3nt: TGCAGTGCTGATCGGCAGGGGGAAGCTTTCTTT; CDR3aa: CSADRQGEAFF
j_gene: TRBJ1-5; abundance: NA; d_gene: NA; v_gene: TRBV28; CDR3nt: TGTGCCAGCAGTTTACTCCCGGACAGCCGCAATCAGCCCCAGCATTTT; CDR3aa: CASSLLPDSRNQPQHF
j_gene: TRBJ2-7; abundance: few; d_gene: NA; v_gene: TRBV30; CDR3nt: TGTGCCTGGAGTAAGGGGTGGAGCTCCTACGAGCAGTACTTC; CDR3aa: CAWSKGWSSYEQYF
j_gene: TRBJ2-5; abundance: NA; d_gene: NA; v_gene: TRBV7-6; CDR3nt: TGTGCCAGCAGCCTAGGCAGAATGGTTGTGACCCAGTACTTC; CDR3aa: CASSLGRMVVTQYF
j_gene: TRBJ2-2; abundance: NA; d_gene: NA; v_gene: TRBV5-4; CDR3nt: TGTGCCAGCAGTGCCACAGGGACCTCGAACACCGGGGAGCTGTTTTTT; CDR3aa: CASSATGTSNTGELFF
j_gene: TRBJ1-2; abundance: few; d_gene: NA; v_gene: TRBV6-1; CDR3nt: TGTGCCAGCAGTGCAGGACAAGGATATGGCTACACCTTC; CDR3aa: CASSAGQGYGYTF
j_gene: TRBJ2-7; abundance: NA; d_gene: TRBD1; v_gene: TRBV6-6; CDR3nt: TGTGCCAGCAGCGGATACAGGGGCGAGCAGTACTTC; CDR3aa: CASSGYRGEQYF
j_gene: TRBJ2-3; abundance: NA; d_gene: TRBD2; v_gene: TRBV2; CDR3nt: TGTGCCAGCAGGAGGGGGGAAGCGGGGGTTGATACGCAGTATTTT; CDR3aa: CASRRGEAGVDTQYF
j_gene: TRBJ1-1; abundance: NA; d_gene: NA; v_gene: TRBV15; CDR3nt: TGTGCCACCAGCCCTCTGGACAAGAACACTGAAGCTTTCTTT; CDR3aa: CATSPLDKNTEAFF
j_gene: TRBJ2-1; abundance: once; d_gene: TRBD2; v_gene: TRBV27; CDR3nt: TGTGCCAGCAGTTTTTTAGCGGGGGGGTACAATGAGCAGTTCTTC; CDR3aa: CASSFLAGGYNEQFF
j_gene: TRBJ1-6; abundance: NA; d_gene: TRBD1; v_gene: TRBV5-4; CDR3nt: TGTGCCAGCAGCTTCCCCGGGACAGAGCATTCACCCCTCCACTTT; CDR3aa: CASSFPGTEHSPLHF
j_gene: TRBJ2-7; abundance: NA; d_gene: NA; v_gene: TRBV6-6; CDR3nt: TGTGCCAGCAGCCCCACTAGTCCTCCCTACGAGCAGTACTTC; CDR3aa: CASSPTSPPYEQYF
j_gene: TRBJ2-1; abundance: NA; d_gene: NA; v_gene: TRBV12-5; CDR3nt: TGTGCTAGTGGTTTGGTAGTCGGGAGCTACAATGAGCAGTTCTTC; CDR3aa: CASGLVVGSYNEQFF
j_gene: TRBJ2-3; abundance: NA; d_gene: TRBD2; v_gene: TRBV27; CDR3nt: TGTGCCAGCAGCCGGACTAGCGTTAGCACAGATACGCAGTATTTT; CDR3aa: CASSRTSVSTDTQYF
j_gene: TRBJ2-2; abundance: NA; d_gene: NA; v_gene: TRBV6-5; CDR3nt: TGTGCCAGCAAATCAGGGAATGCCGGGGAGCTGTTTTTT; CDR3aa: CASKSGNAGELFF
j_gene: TRBJ2-7; abundance: once; d_gene: TRBD2; v_gene: TRBV28; CDR3nt: TGTGCCAGCGGGCAAACGACTAGCTTGGCCCACGAGCAGTACTTC; CDR3aa: CASGQTTSLAHEQYF
j_gene: TRBJ2-1; abundance: NA; d_gene: TRBD2; v_gene: TRBV5-4; CDR3nt: TGTGCCAGCAGCGGACTAGCCTACAATGAGCAGTTCTTC; CDR3aa: CASSGLAYNEQFF
j_gene: TRBJ2-5; abundance: NA; d_gene: TRBD2; v_gene: TRBV7-9; CDR3nt: TGTGCCAGCACTCTGACTAGCGGGACAGAGACCCAGTACTTC; CDR3aa: CASTLTSGTETQYF
j_gene: TRBJ1-5; abundance: NA; d_gene: TRBD1; v_gene: TRBV19; CDR3nt: TGTGCCAGCGCTCGAGACAGGGATCAGCCCCAGCATTTT; CDR3aa: CASARDRDQPQHF
j_gene: TRBJ2-1; abundance: NA; d_gene: NA; v_gene: TRBV5-1; CDR3nt: TGCGCCAGCAGACTGTGGGGGGAGTCCTACAATGAGCAGTTCTTC; CDR3aa: CASRLWGESYNEQFF
j_gene: TRBJ2-3; abundance: once; d_gene: NA; v_gene: TRBV16; CDR3nt: TGTGCCAGCAGCCATTACTTACCTAGCACAGATACGCAGTATTTT; CDR3aa: CASSHYLPSTDTQYF
j_gene: TRBJ1-2; abundance: once; d_gene: NA; v_gene: TRBV14; CDR3nt: TGTGCCAGCAGTCGGAGACAGTATGGCTACACCTTC; CDR3aa: CASSRRQYGYTF
j_gene: TRBJ2-7; abundance: NA; d_gene: TRBD2; v_gene: TRBV11-2; CDR3nt: TGTGCCAGCAGCTTGGTCCCGGGAGGGAGCGAGCAGTACTTC; CDR3aa: CASSLVPGGSEQYF
j_gene: TRBJ2-7; abundance: NA; d_gene: TRBD1; v_gene: TRBV7-9; CDR3nt: TGTGCCAGCAGTTCCGGGACAGGGTTACGGGTATCCTACGAGCAGTACTTC; CDR3aa: CASSSGTGLRVSYEQYF
j_gene: TRBJ1-4; abundance: NA; d_gene: NA; v_gene: TRBV4-1; CDR3nt: TGCGCCAGCTGGGGGGGGGTAAATGAAAAACTGTTTTTT; CDR3aa: CASWGGVNEKLFF